A single sample is the source of the 5 T cell receptor beta chains below, sequenced in a study of shared clonotypes between healthy human individuals. Positively selected for CCR7, the CD45RO-negative cells used as naive CD8 cells excluded terminally differentiated effector memory CD45RA+ cells. TCRdb's copy holds only in-frame clones and misses some; the assay was immunoSEQ multiplex PCR. The repertoire holds millions of clones, with about 94% as singletons. Sequencing was carried out using naive CD8+ T cells sorted from blood. These receptors came from a man aged 18 to 30 in good health.

This chain uses TRBV5-6 with TRBJ1-2, with a possible D match to TRBD1 (6 bases). The V end was cut by 0 bases, the J end by 6 bases, with 15 bases between. Germline V gives CDR1 SGHDT, CDR2 YYEEEE. This CDR3 comprises 15 residues. Written as DNA, the CDR3 is TGTGCCAGCAGCTTGGTGGGGGCGTTGATGGATGGCTACACCTTC. Translated: CASSLVGALMDGYTF.

The V gene is TRBV9, the J gene TRBJ2-3; D tentatively fits TRBD1 or TRBD2 (6 bases each). The CDR3 runs to 14 residues. The V end was cut by 4 bases, the J end by 5 bases, with 14 bases between. Germline V gives CDR1 SGDLS, CDR2 YYNGEE. CDR3 bases: TGTGCCAGCAGCCCCAGCGGAGGGGGAGATACGCAGTATTTT. Its protein product is CASSPSGGGDTQYF.

This clone was counted a single time. This chain connects TRBV27 to TRBJ2-1; 13 bases are shared with TRBD2. The CDR3 extends over 15 amino acids. Germline trimming cut 8 bases from V and 4 bases from J; bases unmatched to any gene: 5. Germline V gives CDR1 MNHEY, CDR2 SMNVEV (reference sequence). CDR3 amino acids: CASGTLAGGYNEQFF. CDR3 in DNA: TGTGCCAGCGGGACACTAGCGGGAGGGTACAATGAGCAGTTCTTC.

This chain links TRBV29-1 with TRBJ2-7, with a weak D call TRBD1 (6 bases). Trimming removed 1 base at V and 4 bases at J, with 11 bases between. This CDR3 is 13 amino acids long. From germline, CDR1 is SQVTM and CDR2 ANQGSEA. This CDR3 reads CSVEARGRYEQYF. CDR3 coding DNA: TGCAGCGTTGAAGCTAGGGGGAGATACGAGCAGTACTTC.

The genes are TRBV27 and TRBJ2-7; weak D call: TRBD1 (5 bases). Germline-derived CDR1 and CDR2 are MNHEY and SMNVEV (reference sequence). The CDR3 consists of 13 residues. Trimming removed 5 bases at V and 3 bases at J, with 11 bases between. The CDR3 region is CASSMGQNYEQYF. CDR3 DNA sequence: TGTGCCAGCAGTATGGGGCAAAACTACGAGCAGTACTTC.